The present entry profiles one T cell receptor (beta chain) with its context. This clone has a handful of counts. Its recognized antigen is unknown. No base-level quality is on record; no much larger clone is a single base apart. The CDR3 contains 17 residues, cysteine and phenylalanine counted. Of the read, only the CDR3 DNA is kept; its 51 bases are in frame from base 1. V is reduced by 1 base and J by 2 bases, leaving a spacing of 15 bases between them. CDR1 LNHDA and CDR2 SQIVND were looked up in the germline V gene (reference sequence). Libraries were built with the immunoSEQ multiplex PCR assay. A mixture of 60 forward primers for TCR Vbeta segments and 13 reverse primers for TCR Jbeta segments was used in the multiplex PCR. Amplification of the CDR3 region of rearranged TCR beta genes was performed with a multiplex PCR assay on genomic DNA. The amplified TCR beta libraries were sequenced on the Illumina HiSeq System as 87-base-pair reads. Regarding the original processing steps: A later analysis counted tens of millions of unique TCR beta chains across the 690 or so repertoires, and roughly 9.9 million of these chains were shared by at least two donors. A nearest-neighbor algorithm error-corrected the raw reads and collapsed the reads into unique sequences, merging closely related sequences to remove PCR and sequencing errors. Alignment of CDR3 sequences to IMGT reference sequences was used to assign V, D and J gene segments. Each retained sequence needed at least a six-nucleotide match to both a V gene segment and a J gene segment. A rearrangement was called productive if the CDR3 had no stop codons and remained in frame with V and J, and every other rearrangement was called non-productive. Following IMGT convention, CDR3 was defined as the stretch from the second conserved V-encoded cysteine to the conserved J-encoded phenylalanine. The earlier analysis of some 550 of the donors excluded any sequence lacking an unambiguous match to a single V gene segment. An earlier analysis of several hundred of the donors called V segments functional above 56.7% productive rearrangements and segregating when the between-donor standard deviation exceeded 5%. A statistical classification framework was built for diagnosing cytomegalovirus status from the catalog of TCR beta chain sequences. In a later analysis, TCR nucleotide sequences were compared against IMGT/GENE-DB human TR gene sequences so that V and J genes could be assigned. A later analysis assigned CDR3 sequences and most-parsimonious VDJ recombination scenarios with the TCRdist pipeline. In a later analysis, each TCR beta chain was defined by its CDR3 amino acid sequence together with its V-gene family, and reads without a unique V-gene family were excluded. A later analysis removed 550 to 700 highly shared, low-generation-probability nucleotide sequences to deal with suspected cross-contamination and a sequencing artifact. In a later analysis, a clonal expansion index was calculated for each public chain from normalized within-repertoire ranks of inferred template counts. Generation probabilities in a later analysis came from a VDJ recombination model fitted to out-of-frame rearrangements, and those results were checked against IGoR. In a later analysis, TCR-TCR, TCR-HLA and TCR-CMV co-occurrence was scored with hypergeometric tests, and a repertoire-size bias correction was applied to TCR pairs. In a later analysis, false discovery rates were estimated by permuting HLA or CMV assignments 20 times. A later analysis grouped co-occurring TCRs with DBSCAN, adding TCRdist sequence similarity when clustering within HLA-allele-positive subsets. Repertoires with fewer than 30,000 or more than 120,000 public chains, plus five repertoires with anomalous nucleotide sharing, were excluded from co-occurrence clustering. Held by TCRdb, this immuneACCESS table contains in-frame sequences only and omits some clones. Under half of the omission traces to an unresolved V gene where checked; the cause of the rest is unknown. The V and J calls and clone size were taken over from that table, and D and trimming were inferred from the DNA. The sample records about 200,000 clones, 70% to 85% of which are singletons. The ten largest clones represent 0.098% of the sample.

These data come from a study of cytomegalovirus exposure and HLA in healthy donors listed by TCRdb under 2017. With regard to the full study: In an earlier analysis of about 560 of the donors, 276 Gb of sequence data and 117 million unique TCR beta sequences from 150 million to 200 million T cells were reported. Approximately 310 gigabases of sequencing data and approximately 85 million unique TCR sequences were included in an early release covering several hundred HLA-typed donors. The genetic ancestry cluster associated with self-reported Caucasian donors included 80% to 90% of the approximately 400 genotyped donors. The study aimed to test whether signatures of past pathogen exposure could be identified by cataloging public T cell receptors. The study used immunosequencing to profile the T cell repertoires of more than 650 subjects and linked those repertoires to cytomegalovirus serostatus. Besides the first cohort of some 670 subjects, a separate validation cohort made up of some 110 different subjects was used. To predict cytomegalovirus infection status, the study combined high-throughput TCR immunosequencing, statistical association of individual TCRs with disease status, and machine learning. A later analysis re-analyzed previously published TCR beta repertoires from about 730 donors and added high-resolution HLA genotyping to study TCR occurrence patterns. Rather than using new phenotypic data, the later analysis identified candidate immune exposures from TCR beta sequences and from how often those sequences occurred across donors. To decide whether each TCR beta V gene segment behaved as functional or pseudogenic, an earlier analysis of some 600 of the donors relied on high-throughput TCR beta sequencing. Alongside the repertoire data, information on donor age, sex, ethnicity and CMV serostatus was compiled. Genome-wide SNP genotypes for about three fifths of the roughly 670 donors were used in a later genetic analysis, which treated that subset as a discovery cohort. Every repertoire in the discovery cohort had been generated on one and the same sequencing platform. HLA typing included class I and class II loci at four-digit resolution. The number of donors typed differed by locus, with about 629-640 for A, B, C, DRB1 and DQB1, around 520 for DQA1, nearly 610 for DPA1, and some 450 for DPB1. About 5 DR-DQ haplotypes were handled as single units for association and clustering, since linkage in the cohort was strong. Among around 400 genotyped donors of the cohort, an average of approximately 200,000 unique TCR beta nucleotide sequences was sequenced per donor, of which about 18% were non-productive. Paper-wide results and their limitations: Sequencing depth was assumed to be roughly uniform across donors in the presence/absence analyses, though that assumption may not hold. In an earlier analysis of about 600 of the donors, most TCR beta V segments appeared in productive rearrangements about 87% or about 30% of the time, broadly matching IMGT annotations. This cohort had only TCR beta chains sequenced, and the lack of alpha or paired-chain data limited which features could be detected. In a later analysis, HLA-associated TCR beta chains showed more clonal expansion and lower generation probabilities than non-associated chains that were equally common. Because counts were too low, seventeen rarely observed V segments, including chromosome 9 orphons, were left out of the earlier analysis of about 620 of the donors. Specific HLA alleles were associated with roughly 17,000 TCR beta sequences at a false discovery rate of 0.05 in a later analysis. An association between a missense DCLRE1C variant and V-gene and J-gene trimming of TCR beta chains was found in a later genetic analysis and replicated in an independent cohort. A few of the identified cytomegalovirus-associated TCR beta chains were confirmed in vitro to be specific for cytomegalovirus antigens. According to a later analysis, most CMV-associated TCR beta chains appeared to be HLA-restricted, and the HLA associations seemed to be driven largely by CMV exposure. Because HLA typing was missing for some donors at each locus, association tests included only the typed subset. Most TCR sequences were seen in very few donors, while some public TCRs were found in many individuals. A further reported finding was that TCR beta sequences accurately predicted the HLA-A and HLA-B alleles for most subjects in the first cohort. The authors suggested that the approach could potentially be extended to other disease states and immunological phenotypes. Linkage disequilibrium might explain the correlated functional status among segregating V segments, but an unknown experimental factor could not be ruled out. The only immune exposure information available for the cohort was CMV serostatus. The 87-base-pair reads could not distinguish some IMGT-functional V segments, including TRBV6-2 and TRBV6-3, so those segments were excluded. In a later analysis, the rate of TCR association differed among HLA loci, with DRB1 alleles having the most associated TCRs and HLA-C alleles having the fewest. When HLA alleles, especially DR and DQ, strongly co-occurred, TCR associations were difficult to assign to individual alleles. The study listed 150 to 200 TCR beta chains as associated with cytomegalovirus. In both the original and validation cohorts, the classifier was reported to diagnose cytomegalovirus status with high specificity and sensitivity. In a later analysis, several top co-occurrence clusters were reported to appear linked to parvovirus B19, influenza, CMV and Epstein-Barr virus. A later genetic analysis reported fewer N-insertions in productive TCRs among donors in an Asian-associated ancestry cluster than the roughly 690-donor mean. A cluster of highly shared sequence variants was judged likely to be a technical artifact of the sequencing pipeline.

The cohort was made up of approximately 670 healthy bone marrow donors. Cohort members were all nominally healthy when sampled, although unrecorded immune exposures were likely present. The donor tested CMV seronegative and was one of the 352 seronegative cohort members. Each donor provided a peripheral blood sample, and peripheral blood mononuclear cells were used for TCR beta sequencing. Genomic DNA extraction from the blood cell samples was performed with the Qiagen DNeasy Blood Extraction Kit. The sequence was obtained from a boy aged 2 to 9 in good health and CMV-seronegative. The sequence is built from TRBV19 and TRBJ1-5, with TRBD1 perhaps the D gene, on 5 matching bases. Sequenced sample: PBMCs. The bases are TGTGCCAGTAGTATAGCAGGGCCATGGTATGGCAATCAGCCCCAGCATTTT. Its protein is CASSIAGPWYGNQPQHF.